The clone carrying this T cell receptor (beta chain) has just a few counts. Its target is unknown. Assays covered 95,000 to 100,000 TCR templates per sample. Profiling relied on immunoSEQ multiplex PCR, and the TCRdb table lists in-frame clones only, not all of them. The repertoire holds about 50,000 clones, about 90% seen once, with 0.3% to 0.35% in the top ten. This record belongs to a study of siplizumab effects on memory and regulatory T cells. The germline V gene encodes CDR1 SEHNR and CDR2 FQNEAQ (reference sequence). This CDR3 region has 16 residues. V gave up 5 bases and J gave up 1 base; unmatched junction bases: 5. Points from the study as a whole: Apparently more diverse than memory cells, naive T cells also seemed major alloresponse contributors. The mean Treg-derived percentage of mappable alloreactive CD4+ clones was approximately 70% with siplizumab compared with under 30% in controls.

This receptor was identified in a human donor in good health. This chain connects TRBV7-9 to TRBJ2-2, with 9 bases identical to TRBD1. The sequenced material came from naive CD8+ T cells sorted from blood. As DNA, the CDR3 is TGTGCCAGCAGCCCGAACAGGGGGCAGAACACCGGGGAGCTGTTTTTT. Amino acids: CASSPNRGQNTGELFF.